Sequencing of this T cell receptor (beta chain) was carried out in a study of cytomegalovirus exposure and HLA in healthy donors. General study points: 150 or so TCR beta chains were listed as cytomegalovirus-associated. Diagnosis of cytomegalovirus status made by the classifier reportedly showed high specificity and sensitivity. That first-cohort TCR clusters tended to co-occur in the 95 to 150 validation repertoires was found in a later analysis.

The repertoire was sequenced with immunoSEQ multiplex PCR; TCRdb's copy has only in-frame clones and lacks some. The top ten clones hold approximately 16% of a sample with 150,000 to 200,000 clones, roughly 85% of them seen once. The CDR3 has 18 amino acids. The V end lost 5 bases, the J end lost 0 bases, and 23 bases lay between the germline ends. Germline lookup yields CDR1 GTSNPN and CDR2 SVGIG (reference sequence). On this clone: Its cognate antigen is unknown.

The receptor comes from a man between 18 and 29 years old in good health and CMV-seropositive. The genes are TRBV30 and TRBJ1-3; D is perhaps TRBD1 (5 bases). Sample: PBMCs. CDR3 loop: CAWYQGRWDRDSGNTIYF. The CDR3 region has the DNA TGTGCCTGGTATCAGGGCAGGTGGGATCGAGACTCTGGAAACACCATATATTTT.